The rows below give T cell receptor beta chains drawn from one sample of a study of T-cell memory formation after mild COVID-19. TCRdb re-derived calls from the 5' RACE reads in MiXCR, one entry per CDR3 protein. This sample has hundreds of thousands of distinct CDR3 sequences, with about a fifth found just once. Input material: PBMCs or a T cell subset sorted from them (not recorded which). The receptor source for this set is an adult woman who had mild COVID-19 (a few samples of this study predate the infection). Cell type and time point are not known. Both conserved end residues are part of each CDR3.

J gene	V gene	CDR3 protein
TRBJ2-1	TRBV5-6	CASSLAALAGVHEQFF
TRBJ1-1	TRBV5-1	CASSSTDLANTEAFF
TRBJ2-1	TRBV24-1	CATSGYNEQFF
TRBJ2-1	TRBV30	CAWSIPYNEQFF
TRBJ1-2	TRBV4-1	CASSQLTGGAYGYTF
TRBJ1-6	TRBV6-5	CASSYNSASPLHF
TRBJ2-3	TRBV24-1	CATSDQRGGARTDTQYF
TRBJ2-1	TRBV29-1	CSVDRTYNEQFF
TRBJ2-1	TRBV7-2	CASSTYRGGGHNEQFF
TRBJ1-1	TRBV29-1	CSVEESSAFF
TRBJ1-1	TRBV7-8	CASSSGRDFDTEAFF
TRBJ2-2	TRBV7-9	CASTYQAVGELFF
TRBJ1-1	TRBV20-1	CSARRRGVAEAFF